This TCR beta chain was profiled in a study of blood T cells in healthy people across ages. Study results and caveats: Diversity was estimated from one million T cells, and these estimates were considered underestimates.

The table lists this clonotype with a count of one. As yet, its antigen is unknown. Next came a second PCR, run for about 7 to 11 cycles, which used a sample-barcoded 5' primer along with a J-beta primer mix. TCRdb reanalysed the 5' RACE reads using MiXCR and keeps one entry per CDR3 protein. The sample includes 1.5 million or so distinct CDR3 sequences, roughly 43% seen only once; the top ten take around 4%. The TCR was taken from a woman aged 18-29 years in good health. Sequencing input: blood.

CDR3 loop: CASLPGQGIYNEQYF. The CDR3 DNA follows: TGCGCCAGCCTCCCGGGACAGGGGATTTACAATGAGCAGTACTTC. The chain employs TRBV5-1 and TRBJ2-1; 10 bases are shared with TRBD1. The closer fit of TRBJ2-7 to the DNA end suggests the J call may be wrong. The CDR3 contains 15 residues. Germline CDR1 SGHRS, CDR2 YFSETQ.